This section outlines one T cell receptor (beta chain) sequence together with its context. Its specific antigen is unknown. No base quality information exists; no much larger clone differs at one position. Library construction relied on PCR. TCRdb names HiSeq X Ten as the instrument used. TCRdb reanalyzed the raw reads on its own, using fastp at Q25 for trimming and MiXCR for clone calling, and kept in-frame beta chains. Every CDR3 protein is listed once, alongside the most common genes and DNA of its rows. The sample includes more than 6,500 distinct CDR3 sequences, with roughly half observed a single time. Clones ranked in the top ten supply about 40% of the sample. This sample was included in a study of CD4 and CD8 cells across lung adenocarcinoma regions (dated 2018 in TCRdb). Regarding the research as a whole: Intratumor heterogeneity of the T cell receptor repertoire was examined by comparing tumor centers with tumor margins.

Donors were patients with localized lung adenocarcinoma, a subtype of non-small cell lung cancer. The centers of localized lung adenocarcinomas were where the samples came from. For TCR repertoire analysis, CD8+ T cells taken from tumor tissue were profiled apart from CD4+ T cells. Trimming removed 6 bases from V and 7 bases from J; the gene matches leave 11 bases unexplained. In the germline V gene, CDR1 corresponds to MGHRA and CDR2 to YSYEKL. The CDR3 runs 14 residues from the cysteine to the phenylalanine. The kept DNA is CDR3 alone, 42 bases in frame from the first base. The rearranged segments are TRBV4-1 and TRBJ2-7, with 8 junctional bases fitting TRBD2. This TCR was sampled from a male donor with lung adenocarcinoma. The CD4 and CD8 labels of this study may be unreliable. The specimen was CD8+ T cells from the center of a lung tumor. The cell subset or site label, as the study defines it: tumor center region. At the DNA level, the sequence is TGCGCCAGCAGGTATCGGGAGGGCCTCAGGGAGCAGTACTTC. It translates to CASRYREGLREQYF.